The rows below give T cell receptor beta chains drawn from one sample of a study of blood T cell repertoires in COVID-19. TCRdb's copy holds only in-frame clones and misses some; the assay was immunoSEQ multiplex PCR. The sample holds 18,000 or so clones, around 81% seen once. The specimen sequenced was peripheral blood. The receptors shown here come from a middle-aged man with active or convalescent COVID-19. CDR3s include the opening cysteine and the closing phenylalanine or tryptophan. The order of the fields is J gene, clone size, V gene, D gene, CDR3 protein, CDR3 DNA. A D gene is named only where the DNA matches it firmly. Clone size, where shown, is once, few, many, or a class for clones that have expanded.

TRBJ2-7 - TRBV6-5 TRBD1 CASTFGQDSYEQYF TGTGCCAGCACTTTCGGACAGGACAGCTACGAGCAGTACTTC
TRBJ1-5 - TRBV7-2 - CASSLEAFSNQPQHF TGTGCCAGCAGCTTGGAGGCTTTTAGCAATCAGCCCCAGCATTTT
TRBJ2-3 - TRBV5-1 - CASSTAGTDTQYF TGCGCCAGCAGCACTGCTGGCACAGATACGCAGTATTTT
TRBJ1-3 - TRBV24-1 - CATTGAAKSSGNTIYF TGTGCCACCACAGGGGCAGCCAAATCCTCTGGAAACACCATATATTTT
TRBJ2-7 - TRBV24-1 - CATSDFSGSKPDEQYF TGTGCCACCAGTGATTTTTCGGGGTCAAAGCCTGACGAGCAGTACTTC
TRBJ2-7 few TRBV19 - CASSSGASRAGGSYEQYF TGTGCCAGTAGTAGCGGCGCTTCCAGAGCGGGCGGCTCCTACGAGCAGTACTTC
TRBJ2-3 - TRBV6-2/TRBV6-3 - CASSSLVRLDPDTQYF TGTGCCAGCAGTTCTTTGGTCAGACTAGACCCAGATACGCAGTATTTT
TRBJ2-7 - TRBV24-1 TRBD1 CATTNRDRHYEQYF TGTGCCACCACTAACCGGGACAGACACTACGAGCAGTACTTC
TRBJ2-3 - TRBV5-6 TRBD2 CASSPLGKRGVTDTQYF TGTGCCAGCAGCCCGCTTGGGAAGCGGGGGGTCACAGATACGCAGTATTTT
TRBJ1-2 - TRBV12-3/TRBV12-4 - CASSLPGSYGYTF TGTGCCAGCAGTCTCCCGGGATCCTATGGCTACACCTTC
TRBJ1-3 - TRBV5-1 - CASSLDLDGSSGNTIYF TGCGCCAGCAGCTTAGACCTCGACGGGAGCTCTGGAAACACCATATATTTT
TRBJ1-2 once TRBV12-5 - CASGWDNNYGYTF TGTGCCAGCGGATGGGACAATAACTATGGCTACACCTTC
TRBJ2-3 - TRBV3-1/TRBV3-2 - CASSQGGGSTDTQYF TGTGCCAGCAGCCAAGGAGGGGGAAGCACAGATACGCAGTATTTT
TRBJ1-5 - TRBV6-5 - CASTEGQGGQPQHF TGTGCCAGCACCGAGGGGCAGGGAGGACAGCCCCAGCATTTT
TRBJ1-3 - TRBV6-5 - CASSYGHPEGGNTIYF TGTGCCAGCAGTTACGGGCACCCAGAGGGTGGAAACACCATATATTTT
TRBJ1-4 - TRBV7-9 - CASSKRATTNEKLFF TGTGCCAGCAGCAAGCGGGCCACAACTAATGAAAAACTGTTTTTT
TRBJ1-2 - TRBV12-3/TRBV12-4 - CASRNPGAGGYTF TGTGCCAGCAGAAACCCAGGGGCTGGAGGCTACACCTTC
TRBJ2-3 - TRBV7-6 TRBD2 CASSPRMRGGVTDTQYF TGTGCCAGCAGCCCCCGGATGCGGGGGGGCGTCACAGATACGCAGTATTTT
TRBJ2-6 - TRBV19 - CASRRSYYGANVLTF TGTGCCAGTAGGAGGTCCTACTACGGGGCCAACGTCCTGACTTTC
TRBJ1-5 - TRBV6-5 - CASSYGAGSNQPQHF TGTGCCAGCAGTTACGGGGCCGGGAGCAATCAGCCCCAGCATTTT
TRBJ1-2 few TRBV6-5 TRBD1 CASSYVQGGEDGYTF TGTGCCAGCAGTTACGTTCAAGGGGGCGAGGATGGCTACACCTTC
TRBJ2-3 - TRBV24-1 - CATSGASTDTQYF TGTGCCACCAGTGGGGCTAGCACAGATACGCAGTATTTT
TRBJ1-2 once TRBV6-6 - CASSPGGTSYGYTF TGTGCCAGCTCACCGGGGGGGACATCTTATGGCTACACCTTC
TRBJ2-3 - TRBV12-5 - CASGLAGTESTDTQYF TGTGCTAGTGGTTTGGCCGGGACTGAGAGCACAGATACGCAGTATTTT
TRBJ1-3 - TRBV7-8 TRBD1 CASSLAGTGGNTIYF TGTGCCAGCAGCTTGGCCGGGACAGGGGGAAACACCATATATTTT